The sequence of this T cell receptor beta chain was determined in a study of identical twins. This clonotype has at least ten counts. As yet, its antigen is unknown. Study-level points and caveats: Abundant beta clonotypes from cord blood bore fewer insertions; memory repertoires lacked this pattern. Out-of-frame TCR alpha sharing in monozygotic twins exceeded recombination model predictions.

Germline assignment: CDR1 SGDLS and CDR2 YYNGEE. The CDR3 extends over 16 amino acids. The V gene lost 0 bases and the J gene lost 0 bases, with 12 bases spanning the gap. TCRdb ran MiXCR on the 5' RACE reads and lists one entry per CDR3 protein. The sample consists of fewer than 650,000 distinct CDR3 sequences, about 7.1% of them appearing once. This sample was also put to use in a study of yellow fever vaccine responses in identical twins.

The receptor comes from a woman aged 18-29 years in good health. This chain joins TRBV9 and TRBJ1-2; a possible D gene is TRBD1 (5 bases). The sample consisted of PBMCs. Here the CDR3 DNA reads TGTGCCAGCAGCGTAGGGGCAGGGCTAGCTAACTATGGCTACACCTTC. It is translated as CASSVGAGLANYGYTF.